Listed below are T cell receptor beta chains from one sample, sequenced in a study of blood T cell repertoires in COVID-19. Clones were sequenced by immunoSEQ multiplex PCR, and TCRdb holds only the in-frame ones, with some missing. The table includes 190,000 or so clones, about 83% detected once. Source material: peripheral blood. These receptors came from a woman between 18 and 30 years old who had recovered from COVID-19. CDR3s include the opening cysteine and the closing phenylalanine or tryptophan. The order of the fields is D gene, J gene, V gene, clone size, CDR3 protein, CDR3 DNA. A D gene is named only where the DNA matches it firmly. Size values are once, few and many counts, or a class for expanded clones, and some rows have none.

d_gene: .
j_gene: TRBJ2-3
v_gene: TRBV5-1
abundance: .
CDR3aa: CASSLVSGGTDTQYF
CDR3nt: TGCGCCAGCAGCTTGGTCTCGGGAGGCACAGATACGCAGTATTTT

d_gene: .
j_gene: TRBJ2-3
v_gene: TRBV7-8
abundance: .
CDR3aa: CASSLDASRTDTQYF
CDR3nt: TGTGCCAGCAGCTTAGACGCTAGTCGAACAGATACGCAGTATTTT

d_gene: .
j_gene: TRBJ1-6
v_gene: TRBV7-9
abundance: .
CDR3aa: CASSWSGHTPYNSPLHF
CDR3nt: TGTGCCAGCAGCTGGTCGGGACACACTCCATATAATTCACCCCTCCACTTT

d_gene: TRBD1
j_gene: TRBJ2-3
v_gene: TRBV6-5
abundance: once
CDR3aa: CASGGTGPFDTQYF
CDR3nt: TGTGCCAGCGGGGGGACAGGGCCATTTGACACGCAGTATTTT

d_gene: .
j_gene: TRBJ2-5
v_gene: TRBV11-3
abundance: once
CDR3aa: CASSSTGWETQYF
CDR3nt: TGTGCCAGCAGCTCGACGGGTTGGGAGACCCAGTACTTC

d_gene: .
j_gene: TRBJ1-2
v_gene: TRBV1
abundance: .
CDR3aa: CTSSQDRDYGYTF
CDR3nt: TGCACCAGCAGCCAGGACAGGGACTATGGCTACACCTTC

d_gene: TRBD2
j_gene: TRBJ2-7
v_gene: TRBV3-1/TRBV3-2
abundance: .
CDR3aa: CASSPFGLADYEQYF
CDR3nt: TGTGCCAGCAGCCCCTTCGGACTAGCGGACTACGAGCAGTACTTC

d_gene: .
j_gene: TRBJ1-5
v_gene: TRBV10-3
abundance: .
CDR3aa: CAISGAGYQPQHF
CDR3nt: TGTGCCATCAGTGGGGCAGGGTATCAGCCCCAGCATTTT

d_gene: .
j_gene: TRBJ2-3
v_gene: TRBV24-1
abundance: .
CDR3aa: CATSEQGRTDTQYF
CDR3nt: TGTGCCACCAGTGAACAGGGGAGGACAGATACGCAGTATTTT

d_gene: TRBD1
j_gene: TRBJ2-7
v_gene: TRBV5-6
abundance: .
CDR3aa: CASSFDRANPYEQYF
CDR3nt: TGTGCCAGCAGCTTTGACAGGGCCAATCCCTACGAGCAGTACTTC

d_gene: TRBD1
j_gene: TRBJ2-7
v_gene: TRBV4-1
abundance: .
CDR3aa: CASSPILGQAEGYEQYF
CDR3nt: TGCGCCAGCAGCCCCATTTTAGGACAGGCCGAAGGTTACGAGCAGTACTTC

d_gene: .
j_gene: TRBJ1-2
v_gene: TRBV4-3
abundance: once
CDR3aa: CASSQAETKENYGYTF
CDR3nt: TGCGCCAGCAGCCAAGCTGAGACAAAAGAAAACTATGGCTACACCTTC

d_gene: TRBD2
j_gene: TRBJ2-1
v_gene: TRBV5-1
abundance: .
CDR3aa: CASSLRLTSVSYNEQFF
CDR3nt: TGCGCCAGCAGCCTACGGCTGACTAGCGTGTCCTACAATGAGCAGTTCTTC

d_gene: .
j_gene: TRBJ2-5
v_gene: TRBV7-3
abundance: .
CDR3aa: CASSLPGGIDRETQYF
CDR3nt: TGTGCCAGCAGCCTACCGGGCGGGATCGATAGAGAGACCCAGTACTTC

d_gene: TRBD1
j_gene: TRBJ1-6
v_gene: TRBV7-8
abundance: .
CDR3aa: CASSSTGQAAGSPLHF
CDR3nt: TGTGCCAGCAGCTCAACGGGACAGGCGGCGGGGTCACCCCTCCACTTT

d_gene: .
j_gene: TRBJ1-2
v_gene: TRBV4-1
abundance: .
CDR3aa: CASSPLETDNYGYTF
CDR3nt: TGCGCCAGCAGCCCGCTTGAGACAGACAACTATGGCTACACCTTC

d_gene: .
j_gene: TRBJ1-4
v_gene: TRBV6-4
abundance: once
CDR3aa: CASSDSTRSIDEKLFF
CDR3nt: TGTGCCAGCAGTGACTCGACCAGGTCAATTGATGAAAAACTGTTTTTT

d_gene: .
j_gene: TRBJ1-2
v_gene: TRBV4-3
abundance: .
CDR3aa: CASSQGLDSPNGYTF
CDR3nt: TGCGCCAGCAGCCAAGGTCTGGACAGCCCCAATGGCTACACCTTC

d_gene: TRBD2
j_gene: TRBJ2-2
v_gene: TRBV7-2
abundance: .
CDR3aa: CASSLGSGSITGELFF
CDR3nt: TGTGCCAGCAGCTTGGGTAGCGGGAGTATCACCGGGGAGCTGTTTTTT

d_gene: .
j_gene: TRBJ2-1
v_gene: TRBV9
abundance: .
CDR3aa: CASSVAGGSNEQFF
CDR3nt: TGTGCCAGCAGCGTGGCAGGAGGGAGCAATGAGCAGTTCTTC

d_gene: .
j_gene: TRBJ2-5
v_gene: TRBV15
abundance: .
CDR3aa: CATSIQQETQYF
CDR3nt: TGTGCCACCAGCATTCAGCAAGAGACCCAGTACTTC

d_gene: .
j_gene: TRBJ1-1
v_gene: TRBV19
abundance: .
CDR3aa: CASSRGSGVSEAFF
CDR3nt: TGTGCCAGTAGCCGCGGCAGCGGGGTGTCTGAAGCTTTCTTT

d_gene: TRBD2
j_gene: TRBJ2-3
v_gene: TRBV9
abundance: .
CDR3aa: CASSAGGAGGTDTQYF
CDR3nt: TGTGCCAGCAGCGCGGGGGGAGCGGGGGGCACAGATACGCAGTATTTT